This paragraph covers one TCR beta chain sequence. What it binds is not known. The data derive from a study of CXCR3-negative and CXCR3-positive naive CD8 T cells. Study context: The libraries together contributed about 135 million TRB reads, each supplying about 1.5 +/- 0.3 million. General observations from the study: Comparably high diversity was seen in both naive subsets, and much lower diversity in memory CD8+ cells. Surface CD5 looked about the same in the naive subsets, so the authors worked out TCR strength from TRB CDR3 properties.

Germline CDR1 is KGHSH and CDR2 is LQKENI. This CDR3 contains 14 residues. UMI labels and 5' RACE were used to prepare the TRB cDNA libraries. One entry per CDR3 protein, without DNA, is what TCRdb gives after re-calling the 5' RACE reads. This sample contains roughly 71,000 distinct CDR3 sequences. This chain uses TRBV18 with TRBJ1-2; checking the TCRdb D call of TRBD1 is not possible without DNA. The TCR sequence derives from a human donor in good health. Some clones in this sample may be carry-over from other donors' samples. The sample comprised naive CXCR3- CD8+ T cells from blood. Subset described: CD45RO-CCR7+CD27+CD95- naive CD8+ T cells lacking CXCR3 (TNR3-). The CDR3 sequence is CASLPVAGHYGYTF. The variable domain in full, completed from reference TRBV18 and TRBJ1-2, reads NAGVMQNPRHLVRRRGQEARLRCSPMKGHSHVYWYRQLPEEGLKFMVYLQKENIIDESGMPKERFSAEFPKEGPSILRIQQVVRGDSAAYFCASLPVAGHYGYTFGSGTRLTVV.